These 2 T cell receptor beta chains share one sample of origin, sequenced in a study of cytomegalovirus exposure and HLA in healthy donors. The PCR made use of 60 Vbeta and 13 Jbeta primers. Method: immunoSEQ multiplex PCR; TCRdb's copy keeps in-frame clones and lacks some. The sample has some 140,000 clones; approximately 80% are singletons. The sequenced material came from PBMCs. All receptors come from a man aged 30-40 years in good health and CMV-seropositive.

Note on this clone: Other DNA sequences in the same sample also yield this CDR3. The rearrangement joins TRBV12-5 to TRBJ2-4; 8 nucleotides agree with TRBD2. In germline, CDR1 is LGHNT, CDR2 FRNRAP. This CDR3 is 14 amino acids long. Trimming removed 3 bases from V and 6 bases from J; junction bases left unmatched: 4. The CDR3 sequence: CASGLSGGANIQYF. CDR3 sequence (DNA): TGTGCTAGTGGTTTATCCGGGGGGGCAAACATTCAGTACTTC.

The chain joins TRBV11-1 to TRBJ2-5; perhaps TRBD2 as D (5 bases). Germline V lookup: CDR1 SGHAT, CDR2 FQDESV (reference sequence). V lost 4 bases, J lost 5 bases, and 17 bases lay in between. This CDR3 spans 15 amino acids. The CDR3 here is CASSSRTASAETQYF. CDR3 DNA: TGTGCCAGCAGCTCGAGGACTGCCTCGGCGGAGACCCAGTACTTC.